This T cell receptor beta chain is drawn from a study of shared clonotypes between healthy human individuals. The trim removed 5 bases at V and 4 bases at J, leaving 8 bases unmatched. The length of the CDR3 is 15 residues. Germline CDR1 is SGHVS and CDR2 is FNYEAQ. Sequencing was performed with immunoSEQ multiplex PCR; in TCRdb, only in-frame clones are kept and a portion is missing. Seen here are 2 million to 2.5 million clones, almost 96% observed once, and the top ten hold approximately 0.13%. This TCR was sampled from a man aged 18 to 30 in good health. The rearrangement joins TRBV7-6 to TRBJ1-2, with 9 bases that match TRBD1. The specimen was naive CD4+ T cells sorted from blood. Specified subset: CD45RA+ positively selected. The chain's CDR3 is CASSPRQGGSYGYTF. Here the CDR3 DNA reads TGTGCCAGCAGCCCCAGACAGGGGGGTAGCTATGGCTACACCTTC.